These 23 T cell receptor beta chains were all obtained from the same sample, sequenced in a study of vaccination effects on CD4 cells after COVID-19. These receptors lack a known antigen. The ViraFEST assay expanded antigen-specific CD4+ T cells with viral peptide pools before sequencing. After around 10 days in culture, the CD4+ T cells were isolated. Each participant received a vaccine that was either BNT162b2 or mRNA-1273, given as two doses. The repertoire was sequenced with immunoSEQ multiplex PCR; TCRdb's copy has only in-frame clones and lacks some. Among roughly 41,000 clones listed, 65% to 75% were seen once. The source material was CD4+ T cells from PBMCs cultured with HCoV-OC43 spike peptides, sampled after COVID-19 vaccination. As to subset: HCoV-OC43 spike overlapping peptide pool stimulation. These receptors all stem from a human donor who received a COVID-19 vaccine.

The J gene is TRBJ2-3, the V gene TRBV5-5; D might be TRBD1 (5 bases). Germline assignment: CDR1 SGHKS and CDR2 YYEKEE (reference sequence). Trimming removed 2 bases at V and 3 bases at J, with 16 bases between. The CDR3 contains 16 residues. The CDR3 protein is CASSFRDSWITDTQYF. CDR3 DNA: TGTGCCAGCAGCTTCAGAGACAGCTGGATTACAGATACGCAGTATTTT.

The rearrangement uses TRBV7-9 and TRBJ1-4; unclear D gene. The germline V and J ends were trimmed by 6 bases and 0 bases, with 8 bases remaining between them. Germline CDR1 reads SEHNR; CDR2 reads FQNEAQ (reference sequence). There are 14 residues in the CDR3. The CDR3 protein is CASRRLPTNEKLFF. CDR3 sequence (DNA): TGTGCCAGCAGGAGACTGCCAACTAATGAAAAACTGTTTTTT.

The V call is TRBV14, the J call TRBJ2-3, with D perhaps matching TRBD2 (6 bases). Per germline, CDR1 SGHDN and CDR2 FVKESK. The length of the CDR3 is 17 residues. Trimming removed 10 bases from V and 2 bases from J, with 25 bases in between. DNA of the CDR3: TGTGCCACCTTAAAGGGGCGGGACTGGAGGATCACAGATACGCAGTATTTT. Amino acids: CATLKGRDWRITDTQYF.

The V and J genes are TRBV20-1 and TRBJ2-3, with D unclear. V was shortened by 3 bases and J by 0 bases, with 10 bases between the two germline ends. The CDR3 spans 14 residues. CDR1 is DFQATT and CDR2 is SNEGSKA in the germline V gene (reference sequence). In DNA form, the CDR3 reads TGCAGTGCTAGTCTGCTTACCAGCACAGATACGCAGTATTTT. This encodes CSASLLTSTDTQYF.

The J gene is TRBJ1-2, the V gene TRBV7-9; D not resolved. CDR1 is SEHNR and CDR2 is FQNEAQ in the germline V gene (reference sequence). Trimming cost V 6 bases and J 8 bases, with 16 bases left between them. The CDR3 length is 13 residues. The CDR3 DNA follows: TGTGCCAGCAGTTACGACCCCCTACTGGGCTACACCTTC. Residues: CASSYDPLLGYTF.

The chain recombines TRBV4-1 with TRBJ2-6, with 7 bases aligning to TRBD2. The germline V gene encodes CDR1 MGHRA and CDR2 YSYEKL. The junction had 4 bases not matched to a gene; V was cut back by 0 bases and J by 2 bases. This CDR3 comprises 17 residues. CDR3 sequence: CASSQDPREAGANVLTF. In nucleotides, the CDR3 is TGCGCCAGCAGCCAAGATCCCCGGGAGGCTGGGGCCAACGTCCTGACTTTC.

The chain uses TRBV7-8 and TRBJ1-1, with D maybe TRBD1 (5 bases). CDR1 and CDR2 from the germline V gene are SGHVS and FQNEAQ. The CDR3 spans 12 residues. V lost 5 bases, J lost 10 bases, and 14 bases lay in between. CDR3 amino acids: CASSISGRGAFF. Here the CDR3 DNA reads TGTGCCAGCAGCATATCGGGACGCGGAGCTTTCTTT.

The CDR3 protein is CASSSQGLGTNTEAFF. The DNA for the CDR3 is TGTGCCAGCAGTTCCCAAGGACTGGGAACGAACACTGAAGCTTTCTTT. This sequence joins TRBV6-5 and TRBJ1-1; D gene uncertain. Trimming shortened V by 4 bases and J by 1 base, and 16 bases separated the two germline ends. The CDR3 sequence is 16 residues long. Per the germline V gene, CDR1 is MNHEY and CDR2 is SVGAGI.

The DNA of the CDR3 is TGTGCCAGCAGTTACTCGAGAGGGGTCGGTTCTGGCTACACCTTC. It yields the protein CASSYSRGVGSGYTF. V and J are TRBV6-5 and TRBJ1-2, with D possibly TRBD1 on 5 matching bases. Per germline, CDR1 MNHEY and CDR2 SVGAGI. This CDR3 contains 15 residues. V was trimmed by 0 bases and J by 7 bases, leaving 15 bases between them.

V usage is TRBV5-1 and J usage is TRBJ1-2, with TRBD1 matching 7 bases. The CDR3 has 18 residues. The V and J ends lost 4 bases and 1 base, in that order; junction bases with no gene match: 16. CDR1 is SGHRS, CDR2 YFSETQ, per germline. CDR3 sequence reads: CASSRGGFFVDFNYGYTF. CDR3 DNA sequence: TGCGCCAGCAGCCGAGGGGGCTTCTTTGTCGACTTTAACTATGGCTACACCTTC.

This chain links TRBV9 with TRBJ2-7; TRBD1 agrees at 7 bases. The V segment lost 3 bases and the J segment 3 bases; nucleotides outside the gene matches: 6. There are 14 residues in the CDR3. CDR1 and CDR2 (germline): SGDLS, YYNGEE. CDR3 DNA: TGTGCCAGCAGCGAGAAGTCAGGGGGCTACGAGCAGTACTTC. Protein sequence: CASSEKSGGYEQYF.

This chain links TRBV5-1 with TRBJ2-5; 9 bases fit TRBD1. V trimming: 5 bases; J trimming: 5 bases; junction bases outside the gene matches: 7. CDR1 is SGHRS and CDR2 is YFSETQ in the germline V gene. The CDR3 is 14 amino acids. Here the CDR3 DNA reads TGCGCCAGCAGACTGGACAGGGGTGGGGAGACCCAGTACTTC. This sequence encodes CASRLDRGGETQYF.

This clone was seen a few times. The rearrangement joins TRBV7-9 to TRBJ2-7; D is ambiguous. In germline, CDR1 is SEHNR, CDR2 FQNEAQ (reference sequence). Trimming removed 4 bases from V and 5 bases from J, with 18 bases in between. The CDR3 contains 15 residues. CDR3 loop: CASSSYLFGRDEQYF. In nucleotides, the CDR3 is TGTGCCAGCAGCTCCTACTTATTTGGTAGAGACGAGCAGTACTTC. The whole variable domain, filled in from reference TRBV7-9 and TRBJ2-7, reads DTGVSQNPRHKITKRGQNVTFRCDPISEHNRLYWYRQTLGQGPEFLTYFQNEAQLEKSRLLSDRFSAERPKGSFSTLEIQRTEQGDSAMYLCASSSYLFGRDEQYFGPGTRLTVT.

V is TRBV5-1 and J is TRBJ2-7; TRBD1 might be the D (5 bases). CDR3 length: 14 amino acids. Per the germline V gene, CDR1 is SGHRS and CDR2 is YFSETQ. Trimming removed 0 bases from V and 2 bases from J, with 9 bases in between. The CDR3 region has the DNA TGCGCCAGCAGCTTGGCGGCAGGGACCTACGAGCAGTACTTC. This sequence encodes CASSLAAGTYEQYF.

The J gene is TRBJ2-7, the V gene TRBV9, with D perhaps TRBD1 (6 bases). The CDR3 length is 15 residues. V lost 3 bases, J lost 6 bases, and 19 bases lay in between. The germline V gene has CDR1 SGDLS and CDR2 YYNGEE. The CDR3 coding sequence is TGTGCCAGCAGCGCCGCAGGGGTTAGTCTCGGCGAGCAGTACTTC. Amino acids: CASSAAGVSLGEQYF.

This sequence joins TRBV6-5 and TRBJ1-2, with 8 bases aligning to TRBD1. The CDR3 runs to 13 residues. V shed 6 bases, J shed 9 bases, and the junction held 9 bases outside the gene matches. Germline lookup yields CDR1 MNHEY and CDR2 SVGAGI. For the CDR3, the DNA is TGTGCCAGCAGAAATTTAGGACAGGGTAGCTACACCTTC. It encodes CASRNLGQGSYTF.

The chain is built from TRBV11-1 and TRBJ2-7; D is possibly TRBD2 (6 bases). There are 13 residues in the CDR3. V was shortened by 3 bases and J by 0 bases, with 6 bases between the two germline ends. Germline V CDR1 and CDR2: SGHAT, FQDESV (reference sequence). Here the CDR3 DNA reads TGTGCCAGCAGCTTTAGCGGCTCCTACGAGCAGTACTTC. Protein sequence: CASSFSGSYEQYF.

This clone was counted only a few times. The V call is TRBV9, the J call TRBJ2-1, with 7 bases fitting TRBD2. The CDR3 is 15 residues long. The V segment lost 4 bases and the J segment 6 bases; nucleotides outside the gene matches: 10. Germline V gene sequence: CDR1 SGDLS, CDR2 YYNGEE. CDR3 protein: CASSRSGSGGNEQFF. The CDR3 DNA is TGTGCCAGCAGCCGTAGCGGGTCAGGAGGCAATGAGCAGTTCTTC. Using reference TRBV9 and TRBJ2-1 for the parts outside the CDR3, the full variable domain is DSGVTQTPKHLITATGQRVTLRCSPRSGDLSVYWYQQSLDQGLQFLIQYYNGEERAKGNILERFSAQQFPDLHSELNLSSLELGDSALYFCASSRSGSGGNEQFFGPGTRLTVL.

J is TRBJ1-5 and V is TRBV4-1; perhaps TRBD1 as D (5 bases). V was clipped by 3 bases and J by 2 bases, with 17 bases between them. The CDR3 is 17 residues long. CDR1 is MGHRA, CDR2 YSYEKL, per germline. Here the CDR3 DNA reads TGCGCCAGCAGCCAGAGAGGGCAGGGATCGGGCAATCAGCCCCAGCATTTT. It specifies CASSQRGQGSGNQPQHF.

The chain couples TRBV6-5 to TRBJ1-2; tentative D call: TRBD1 (6 bases). The ends were cut back, 0 bases at V and 8 bases at J, with 13 bases in the middle. The germline V gene has CDR1 MNHEY and CDR2 SVGAGI. The CDR3 spans 14 residues. The chain's CDR3 is CASSYSRNRAGYTF. The CDR3 region has the DNA TGTGCCAGCAGTTACTCTAGAAACAGGGCGGGCTACACCTTC.

The V call is TRBV25-1, the J call TRBJ1-2; a weak D match, TRBD1 (5 bases). V shed 8 bases and J shed 4 bases, with 11 bases lying between them. The CDR3 spans 12 residues. Germline V gene lookup returns CDR1 MGHDK and CDR2 SYGVNS. The CDR3 region is CASGQGGYGYTF. In nucleotides, the CDR3 is TGTGCCAGCGGGCAGGGTGGCTATGGCTACACCTTC.

This clone came up a few times. J is TRBJ1-2 and V is TRBV30; D may be TRBD1 (5 bases). CDR3 size: 12 residues. Germline CDR1 reads GTSNPN; CDR2 reads SVGIG (reference sequence). The V end was cut by 5 bases, the J end by 2 bases, with 9 bases between. CDR3 in DNA: TGTGCCTGGCAAGCAGGGAACTATGGCTACACCTTC. Amino acids: CAWQAGNYGYTF.

V and J are TRBV19 and TRBJ1-1; D unresolved. Germline CDR1 is LNHDA and CDR2 is SQIVND (reference sequence). The CDR3 covers 13 residues. Trimming removed 1 base at V and 0 bases at J, with 3 bases between. For the CDR3, the DNA is TGTGCCAGTAGTATAGCCATGAACACTGAAGCTTTCTTT. It encodes CASSIAMNTEAFF.